These 2 T cell receptor beta chains were sequenced from one sample in a study of response to subunit inactivated influenza vaccine (dated by TCRdb to between 2018 and 2020). Library preparation used RT-PCR. Reads for this sample came from an Illumina HiSeq 2500. Clones were called with MiXCR by TCRdb after fastp trimmed the public reads at Q25, and only in-frame beta chains were retained. Records with the same CDR3 protein are collapsed into one entry carrying the most frequent genes and DNA. Counted in this sample were 300,000 to 350,000 distinct CDR3 sequences; approximately 21% of them appeared once. The top ten clones comprise under 13% of the sample. The sequencing used PBMCs from blood, collected less than 22 months after vaccination. These receptors were obtained from a man between 50 and 75 years old who received an inactivated influenza vaccine. Donor details come from another sample of the same person, matched by shared clones.

This clonotype has just a few counts. This chain connects TRBV20-1 to TRBJ1-4; D may be TRBD1 (6 bases). This CDR3 is built from 17 residues. The V and J ends lost 3 bases and 3 bases respectively, with 20 bases between them. CDR1 and CDR2 (germline): DFQATT, SNEGSKA (reference sequence). The CDR3, as DNA: TGCAGTGCTAGCAACAGGGCCGAGGGGTGGGCTAATGAAAAACTGTTTTTT. Amino acid sequence: CSASNRAEGWANEKLFF.

This clonotype was counted at least ten times. This sequence joins TRBV12-3 or TRBV12-4 and TRBJ2-5; TRBD1 matches 8 bases. Trimming cost V 5 bases and J 4 bases; bases outside gene matches: 3. CDR3 length: 13 residues. The CDR3 DNA reads TGTGCCAGCAGTCTGGGGACAGGAGAGACCCAGTACTTC. Its protein is CASSLGTGETQYF.